Following are 17 T cell receptor beta chains from one sample sequenced in a study of shared clonotypes between healthy human individuals. The method was immunoSEQ multiplex PCR; TCRdb's version includes in-frame clones alone and lacks a portion of them. Of approximately 2.1 million clones listed, just over 90% are singletons. The sample taken for sequencing was naive CD4+ T cells from PBMCs. Indicated subset: CD45RA+ positively selected. The receptor set was obtained from a man younger than 30 in good health. Some clones in this sample may be carry-over from other donors' samples.

V usage is TRBV5-1 and J usage is TRBJ1-1, with a weak D call TRBD1 (6 bases). CDR1 and CDR2 (germline): SGHRS, YFSETQ. V lost 1 base and J lost 1, with 14 bases in between. The CDR3 loop spans 16 amino acids. The CDR3 protein is CASSLPQGFGNTEAFF. In nucleotides, the CDR3 is TGCGCCAGCAGCTTGCCCCAGGGGTTTGGGAACACTGAAGCTTTCTTT.

This clone was observed a handful of times. V usage is TRBV5-1 and J usage is TRBJ1-1; possibly TRBD1 for D (6 bases). The V and J ends lost 3 bases and 3 bases respectively, with 15 bases between them. The CDR3 is 15 amino acids. From germline, CDR1 is SGHRS and CDR2 YFSETQ. This CDR3 is CASSSQTGQYTEAFF. DNA for the CDR3: TGCGCCAGCAGCTCTCAGACAGGACAATACACTGAAGCTTTCTTT.

The chain carries TRBV28 and TRBJ2-2, with 7 bases that match TRBD2. Germline V lookup: CDR1 MDHEN, CDR2 SYDVKM. J was trimmed by 1 base and V by 7 bases; bases with no gene match: 9. This CDR3 is 16 amino acids long. Here the CDR3 DNA reads TGTGCCAGCATCACGAGCGGGGTCGGGAACACCGGGGAGCTGTTTTTT. Amino acids: CASITSGVGNTGELFF.

The CDR3 DNA sequence: TGCGCCAGCAGCCCCGGGACACCTAGCACAGATACGCAGTATTTT. Its translation is CASSPGTPSTDTQYF. This chain joins TRBV5-1 and TRBJ2-3; a possible D gene is TRBD1 (6 bases). Trimming stripped 4 bases from V and 0 bases from J, with 12 bases between. This CDR3 is 15 amino acids long. Germline V CDR1 and CDR2: SGHRS, YFSETQ.

This clone was counted between two and nine times. The J gene is TRBJ1-1, the V gene TRBV30, with D unclear. The ends were cut back, 0 bases at V and 6 bases at J, with 14 bases in the middle. Germline CDR1 is GTSNPN and CDR2 is SVGIG (reference sequence). CDR3 length equals 14 residues. CDR3 residues: CAWSVREGEPEAFF. The DNA for the CDR3 is TGTGCCTGGAGTGTACGGGAGGGAGAACCTGAAGCTTTCTTT.

Only a few counts were recorded for this clone. The chain employs TRBV28 and TRBJ1-1; the D gene is possibly TRBD1 (5 bases). This CDR3 has 11 residues. V was trimmed by 10 bases and J by 10 bases, leaving 16 bases between them. Germline CDR1 reads MDHEN; CDR2 reads SYDVKM. The DNA of the CDR3 is TGTGCCACCGCGGGGGGTAGGACAGCTTTCTTT. Translating it yields CATAGGRTAFF.

The chain combines TRBV11-2 with TRBJ2-7; 8 bases match TRBD1. V dropped 5 bases and J dropped 0; count of bases not matched to a gene: 15. Germline CDR1 SGHAT, CDR2 FQNNGV. This CDR3 is 18 amino acids long. The CDR3 sequence: CASSTDQKTGEDSYEQYF. The CDR3 DNA follows: TGTGCCAGCAGCACTGATCAAAAGACAGGGGAGGACTCCTACGAGCAGTACTTC.

The chain employs TRBV6-4 and TRBJ2-1, with 7 bases fitting TRBD2. V lost 1 base to trimming and J lost 5 bases; unmatched junction nucleotides: 11. Germline-derived CDR1 and CDR2 are MRHNA and SNTAGT. This CDR3 contains 17 residues. CDR3 sequence: CASSDLVGGSLDNEQFF. The DNA of the CDR3 is TGTGCCAGCAGTGACTTAGTGGGCGGGAGCCTTGACAATGAGCAGTTCTTC.

The V call is TRBV21-1, the J call TRBJ1-3; the table's D gene call, TRBD1, was not cross checked with the DNA. TRBV21-1 is annotated as a pseudogene. The CDR3 loop spans 15 amino acids. The CDR3 DNA reads TGTGCCAGCAGCACTCGACAGGGGAGAGGAAACACCATATATTTT. It specifies CASSTRQGRGNTIYF.

This clone was recorded once. This sequence joins TRBV19 and TRBJ2-1; TRBD1 is a possible D gene (6 bases). Germline V gene data show CDR1 as LNHDA and CDR2 as SQIVND (reference sequence). With 7 bases removed from V and 2 bases from J, the gap between germline ends came to 15 bases. This CDR3 spans 15 amino acids. CDR3 nucleotide sequence: TGTGCCAGTAACCCACCGGGACACGCCTACAATGAGCAGTTCTTC. Protein: CASNPPGHAYNEQFF. Variable domain in full (rest from reference TRBV19 and TRBJ2-1): DGGITQSPKYLFRKEGQNVTLSCEQNLNHDAMYWYRQDPGQGLRLIYYSQIVNDFQKGDIAEGYSVSREKKESFPLTVTSAQKNPTAFYLCASNPPGHAYNEQFFGPGTRLTVL.

The chain carries TRBV30 and TRBJ1-1; possible D gene TRBD1, 5 bases. The CDR3 has 15 residues. Trimming shortened V by 0 bases and J by 5 bases, and 16 bases separated the two germline ends. Germline V gives CDR1 GTSNPN, CDR2 SVGIG (reference sequence). The CDR3 coding sequence is TGTGCCTGGAGTGTAATTGGGGCGGGGAGGACTGAAGCTTTCTTT. Amino acid sequence: CAWSVIGAGRTEAFF.

The chain couples TRBV27 to TRBJ2-7; D perhaps matches TRBD1 (6 bases). With 6 bases removed from V and 4 bases from J, the gap between germline ends came to 13 bases. The CDR3 contains 13 residues. Looked up from germline, CDR1 is MNHEY and CDR2 is SMNVEV (reference sequence). The CDR3 is CASSFDRMYEQYF. The CDR3 DNA reads TGTGCCAGCAGCTTTGACAGGATGTACGAGCAGTACTTC.

The V gene is TRBV30, the J gene TRBJ1-2; D is ambiguous. The ends were cut back, 0 bases at V and 8 bases at J, with 13 bases in the middle. This CDR3 has 13 amino acids. Germline CDR1 and CDR2: GTSNPN and SVGIG (reference sequence). CDR3 nucleotide sequence: TGTGCCTGGAGTGTATCCAACCGCGTCGGCTACACCTTC. Amino acid sequence: CAWSVSNRVGYTF.

V gene TRBV14 combines with J gene TRBJ2-7; the D gene is possibly TRBD1 (6 bases). The CDR3 is made up of 13 amino acids. With 6 bases removed from V and 4 bases from J, the gap between germline ends came to 13 bases. CDR1 is SGHDN, CDR2 FVKESK, per germline. CDR3: CASSPGHLYEQYF. The CDR3, as DNA: TGTGCCAGCAGTCCGGGACACCTGTACGAGCAGTACTTC.

The CDR3: CASSLGASGEQYF. CDR3 sequence (DNA): TGTGCCAGCAGCTTAGGGGCCTCGGGAGAGCAGTACTTC. The chain couples TRBV11-2 to TRBJ2-7; TRBD2 is a possible D gene (5 bases). Germline values: CDR1 SGHAT, CDR2 FQNNGV. The CDR3 consists of 13 residues. The V and J ends lost 1 base and 7 bases respectively, with 11 bases between them.

The V and J genes are TRBV5-1 and TRBJ2-5; TRBD1 is a possible D gene (6 bases). In germline, CDR1 is SGHRS, CDR2 YFSETQ. Trimming left V 3 bases short and J 4 bases short, with 10 bases between. The CDR3 covers 13 residues. The CDR3 protein is CASSSGVGETQYF. CDR3 DNA sequence: TGCGCCAGCAGCTCAGGGGTTGGAGAGACCCAGTACTTC.

V and J are TRBV28 and TRBJ2-5, with 14 bases matching TRBD2. V was pared by 7 bases and J by 6 bases, with 10 bases of the junction left unmatched. The CDR3 spans 16 residues. The germline CDR1 and CDR2 sequences are MDHEN and SYDVKM. CDR3 in DNA: TGTGCCAGCACGGGGACTAGCGGGAGCGGCCAGAAGACCCAGTACTTC. Its protein is CASTGTSGSGQKTQYF. Based on the CDR3 plus reference TRBV28 and TRBJ2-5, the full variable domain is DVKVTQSSRYLVKRTGEKVFLECVQDMDHENMFWYRQDPGLGLRLIYFSYDVKMKEKGDIPEGYSVSREKKERFSLILESASTNQTSMYLCASTGTSGSGQKTQYFGPGTRLLVL.